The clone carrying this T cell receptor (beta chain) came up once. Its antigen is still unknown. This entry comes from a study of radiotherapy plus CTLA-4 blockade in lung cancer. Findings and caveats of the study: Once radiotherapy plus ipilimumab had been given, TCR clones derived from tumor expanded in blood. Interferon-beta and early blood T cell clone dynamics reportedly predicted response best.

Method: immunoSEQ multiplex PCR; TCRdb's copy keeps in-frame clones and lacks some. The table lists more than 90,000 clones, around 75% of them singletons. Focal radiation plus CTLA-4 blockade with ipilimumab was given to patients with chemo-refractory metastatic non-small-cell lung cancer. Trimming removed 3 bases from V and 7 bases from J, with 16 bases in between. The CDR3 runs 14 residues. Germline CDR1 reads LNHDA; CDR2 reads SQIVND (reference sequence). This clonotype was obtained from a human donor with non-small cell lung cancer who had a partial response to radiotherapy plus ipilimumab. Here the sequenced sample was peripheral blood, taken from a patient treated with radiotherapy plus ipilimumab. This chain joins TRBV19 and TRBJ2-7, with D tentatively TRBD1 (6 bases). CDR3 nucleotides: TGTGCCAGTAGTATGCCCGGGACACCAGGGGAGCAGTACTTC. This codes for CASSMPGTPGEQYF. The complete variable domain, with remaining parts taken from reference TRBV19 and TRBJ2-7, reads DGGITQSPKYLFRKEGQNVTLSCEQNLNHDAMYWYRQDPGQGLRLIYYSQIVNDFQKGDIAEGYSVSREKKESFPLTVTSAQKNPTAFYLCASSMPGTPGEQYFGPGTRLTVT.